This TCR beta chain was documented in a study of blood T cell repertoires in COVID-19. There are 13 residues in the CDR3. Trimming cost V 5 bases and J 3 bases; bases outside gene matches: 4. Germline CDR1 and CDR2: SGHTA and FQGTGA. Participants came from about 23 US areas, aged about 18 to 89 years. Participant-given clinical history determined each cohort assignment. Assay used: immunoSEQ multiplex PCR; TCRdb lists only in-frame clones, some missing. The sample has about 180,000 clones; about 80% are singletons. The source material was PBMCs or T cells enriched from blood (not recorded which). This chain joins TRBV7-3 and TRBJ2-7; 7 bases line up with TRBD1. This sequence was found in a man aged 60 to 75 who had been exposed to COVID-19. CDR3 protein: CASSPSGGYEQYF. In DNA, the CDR3 is TGTGCCAGCAGCCCCTCAGGGGGCTACGAGCAGTACTTC.